Each of the 9 T cell receptor beta chains below was sequenced from the same sample in a study of shared clonotypes between healthy human individuals. Method: immunoSEQ multiplex PCR; TCRdb's copy keeps in-frame clones and lacks some. The sample contains 2 million to 2.5 million clones, roughly 92% of which appear only once. Material for sequencing was naive CD4+ T cells from PBMCs. The subset is: CD45RA+ positively selected. Source of these receptors: a man between 18 and 35 years old in good health. Some clones in this sample may be carry-over from other donors' samples.

This clone was detected once. The chain carries TRBV6-5 and TRBJ1-1; 9 bases fit TRBD1. The CDR3 covers 14 residues. Germline V gene lookup returns CDR1 MNHEY and CDR2 SVGAGI. V shed 7 bases and J 1 base; nucleotides not matched to a gene: 4. This chain's CDR3 is CASKRQGENTEAFF. Written as DNA, the CDR3 is TGTGCCAGCAAGCGACAGGGGGAGAACACTGAAGCTTTCTTT.

With regard to this clone: This sample also contains other DNA sequences that code for the same CDR3. The V call is TRBV18, the J call TRBJ2-6; D is uncertain. The V gene lost 3 bases and the J gene lost 2 bases, with 2 bases spanning the gap. Germline CDR1 is KGHSH and CDR2 is LQKENI. The CDR3 has 13 residues. The CDR3 reads CASSPAGANVLTF. The CDR3 DNA sequence: TGTGCCAGCTCACCTGCTGGGGCCAACGTCCTGACTTTC.

Regarding this clone: Just one base apart from a much larger clone, this may be a read error. The chain has TRBV7-8 and TRBJ1-1; D gene unclear. V dropped 2 bases and J dropped 1 base, with 5 bases sitting between them. CDR1 and CDR2 from the germline V gene are SGHVS and FQNEAQ. The CDR3 has 13 residues. Written as DNA, the CDR3 is TGTGCCAGCAGCTTATGGCAGAACACTGAAGCTTTCTTT. It encodes CASSLWQNTEAFF.

The rearrangement joins TRBV6-6 to TRBJ2-4; D possibly corresponds to TRBD1 (6 bases). Germline V gene sequence: CDR1 MNHNY, CDR2 SVGAGI (reference sequence). Trimming shortened V by 7 bases and J by 3 bases, and 16 bases separated the two germline ends. This CDR3 comprises 15 residues. DNA for the CDR3: TGTGCCAGCACCGGATGGGGGCTCTACAAAAACATTCAGTACTTC. Its translation is CASTGWGLYKNIQYF.

The V gene is TRBV27, the J gene TRBJ1-1; a weak D match, TRBD1 (6 bases). Between the trimmed V and J ends, which lost 5 bases and 2 bases, there was a span of 12 bases. The germline V gene encodes CDR1 MNHEY and CDR2 SMNVEV (reference sequence). The CDR3 runs 14 residues. The CDR3 loop reads CASSVRGRNTEAFF. Here the CDR3 DNA reads TGTGCCAGCAGTGTCCGGGGGCGAAACACTGAAGCTTTCTTT.

V usage is TRBV7-2 and J usage is TRBJ2-3; 9 bases fit TRBD2. The CDR3 sequence is 15 residues long. Germline V gene data show CDR1 as SGHTA and CDR2 as FQGNSA. V gave up 7 bases and J gave up 6 bases; unmatched junction bases: 11. CDR3: CASILTAGGGDTQYF. The CDR3 coding sequence is TGTGCCAGCATCCTGACAGCGGGAGGCGGGGATACGCAGTATTTT.

The chain uses TRBV11-2 and TRBJ2-3, with D perhaps matching TRBD2 (5 bases). V was pared by 6 bases and J by 0 bases, with 13 bases between. The CDR3 is 15 amino acids. CDR1 is SGHAT, CDR2 FQNNGV, per germline. This CDR3 is CASRRVGSSTDTQYF. Written as DNA, the CDR3 is TGTGCCAGCAGGCGGGTTGGGTCTAGCACAGATACGCAGTATTTT.

The gene calls are TRBV7-2 and TRBJ1-2; D is unclear. Germline-derived CDR1 and CDR2 are SGHTA and FQGNSA. V was trimmed by 2 bases and J by 6 bases, leaving 16 bases between them. This CDR3 contains 15 residues. For the CDR3, the DNA is TGTGCCAGCAGCTTAACTAGGACCCCAGAGGATGGCTACACCTTC. Amino acid sequence: CASSLTRTPEDGYTF.

The rearrangement joins TRBV18 to TRBJ1-1, with TRBD1 matching 8 bases. The germline V gene has CDR1 KGHSH and CDR2 LQKENI. This CDR3 comprises 15 residues. Trimming at V came to 5 bases and at J to 1 base, leaving 6 bases not matched to a gene. The DNA for the CDR3 is TGTGCCAGCTCAGCAGGGGGCGTTCGGAACACTGAAGCTTTCTTT. Encoded protein: CASSAGGVRNTEAFF.